A single sample is the source of the 17 T cell receptor beta chains below, sequenced in a study of liver allograft versus peripheral blood T cells. About the research overall: Comparing T cell receptor repertoires in transplanted livers with those in recipients' peripheral blood was part of the design.

One entry per CDR3 protein results from TCRdb running MiXCR on the reads. Of over a thousand distinct CDR3 sequences listed, around two fifths are singletons. The source of these receptors is a human patient who had a liver transplant. Some T cells here may be from the graft donor.

This clonotype counts as medium-sized (0.01 to 0.1%). CDR3 coding DNA: TGTGCCAGCAGTGCGGGGCGCGGCGGGGAGCTGTTTTTT. Translation gives CASSAGRGGELFF. V gene TRBV6-1 combines with J gene TRBJ2-2; D possibly uses TRBD1 or TRBD2 (5 bases each). The germline gives CDR1 MNHNS, CDR2 SASEGT. Between the trimmed V and J ends, which lost 4 bases and 7 bases, there was a span of 10 bases. The CDR3 runs to 13 residues.

In its sample, this clonotype is hyperexpanded. The chain couples TRBV19 to TRBJ2-1; no clear D. The V and J ends lost 7 bases and 0 bases respectively, with 13 bases between them. The CDR3 is made up of 15 amino acids. From germline, CDR1 is LNHDA and CDR2 SQIVND (reference sequence). The CDR3 reads CASTFSSNSYNEQFF. CDR3 coding DNA: TGTGCCAGTACTTTTTCCTCCAACTCCTACAATGAGCAGTTCTTC.

This clonotype has just one count. The genes are TRBV11-2 and TRBJ2-7, with a tentative D call TRBD2 (7 bases). CDR3 length: 14 residues. V dropped 1 base and J dropped 8 bases, with 15 bases sitting between them. Germline loops: CDR1 SGHAT, CDR2 FQNNGV. Here the CDR3 reads CASSLGLGRDKQYF. Here the CDR3 DNA reads TGTGCCAGCAGCTTAGGGCTAGGGAGGGACAAGCAGTACTTC.

This clonotype has a single count. CDR3 loop: CASNGDNPVTGELFF. CDR3 coding DNA: TGTGCCAGTAACGGGGACAACCCTGTCACCGGGGAGCTGTTTTTT. The genes are TRBV19 and TRBJ2-2; possible D gene TRBD1, 6 bases. CDR1 and CDR2 (germline): LNHDA, SQIVND (reference sequence). The CDR3 runs to 15 residues. The V and J ends lost 7 bases and 4 bases respectively, with 16 bases between them.

This clonotype turned up a few times. The V call is TRBV11-3, the J call TRBJ2-1; 7 nucleotides agree with TRBD1. The ends lost 5 bases at V and 5 bases at J; junction bases unmatched: 6. This CDR3 spans 14 amino acids. Germline values: CDR1 SGHNT, CDR2 YENEEA. The CDR3 bases are TGTGCCAGCAGCGCCGACAGGGCAGACAATGAGCAGTTCTTC. Residues: CASSADRADNEQFF. Complete variable domain (other parts from reference TRBV11-3 and TRBJ2-1): EAGVVQSPRYKIIEKKQPVAFWCNPISGHNTLYWYLQNLGQGPELLIRYENEEAVDDSQLPKDRFSAERLKGVDSTLKIQPAELGDSAVYLCASSADRADNEQFFGPGTRLTVL.

By proportion, this clonotype is medium-sized. The V call is TRBV6-2 or TRBV6-3, the J call TRBJ2-7; tentatively, D is TRBD1 (6 bases). The CDR3 has 14 residues. The V gene's germline CDR1 is MNHEY and CDR2 SVGEGT. V was clipped by 2 bases and J by 1 base, with 9 bases between them. CDR3: CASSYPGQSYEQYF. The CDR3 nucleotides are TGTGCCAGCAGTTACCCCGGACAGTCCTACGAGCAGTACTTC.

J is TRBJ2-7 and V is TRBV29-1; 8 bases are a match to TRBD1. Germline assignment: CDR1 SQVTM and CDR2 ANQGSEA. This CDR3 is 14 amino acids long. V trimming: 6 bases; J trimming: 2 bases; junction bases outside the gene matches: 9. CDR3 DNA: TGCAGCGTCGCACAACGGGACAGGACCTACGAGCAGTACTTC. Amino acids: CSVAQRDRTYEQYF.

This clonotype was detected only a few times. The rearrangement links TRBV11-2 to TRBJ2-7, with TRBD2 identical over 7 bases. Germline CDR1 and CDR2: SGHAT and FQNNGV. The V segment lost 1 base and the J segment 5 bases; nucleotides outside the gene matches: 5. CDR3 length: 14 residues. The CDR3 region is CASSLGLGRDEQYF. The DNA of the CDR3 is TGTGCCAGCAGCTTAGGGCTAGGGAGGGACGAGCAGTACTTC.

Details on this clonotype: A much larger clone is a single base away; this may be a read error. The chain uses TRBV5-6 and TRBJ1-1; TRBD1 might be the D (6 bases). V dropped 6 bases and J dropped 4 bases, with 16 bases sitting between them. CDR1 and CDR2 from the germline V gene are SGHDT and YYEEEE. The length of the CDR3 is 14 residues. CDR3 DNA sequence: TGTGCCAGCAACGATACAGGGATTGCCACTGAAGCTTTCTTT. Its protein product is CASNDTGIATEAFF.

By sample share, this clonotype is medium-sized. The V and J genes are TRBV7-2 and TRBJ2-1, with TRBD2 matching over 11 bases. The V and J ends lost 3 bases and 7 bases, in that order; junction bases with no gene match: 5. This CDR3 has 15 residues. Per germline, CDR1 SGHTA and CDR2 FQGNSA. DNA for the CDR3: TGTGCCAGCAGCTTGACTAGCGGGGCATTAAATGAGCAGTTCTTC. It yields the protein CASSLTSGALNEQFF.

Relative to its sample, this clonotype is medium-sized. The V call is TRBV6-2 or TRBV6-3, the J call TRBJ1-5; D may be TRBD1 (5 bases). This CDR3 has 13 residues. From germline, CDR1 is MNHEY and CDR2 SVGEGT. V lost 6 bases to trimming and J lost 4 bases, with 10 bases between them. CDR3: CASRAGLNQPQHF. CDR3 DNA: TGTGCCAGCAGGGCAGGGTTGAATCAGCCCCAGCATTTT.

The chain links TRBV3-1 to TRBJ1-2; no definite D call. In germline, CDR1 is LGHDT, CDR2 YNNKEL (reference sequence). This CDR3 is 14 amino acids long. V was cut by 5 bases and J by 4 bases, with 14 bases left in between. The CDR3 region is CASSRNPISYGYTF. The CDR3 DNA sequence: TGTGCCAGCAGCAGAAACCCGATTAGCTATGGCTACACCTTC. The variable domain in full, with the rest retrieved from reference TRBV3-1 and TRBJ1-2, is DTAVSQTPKYLVTQMGNDKSIKCEQNLGHDTMYWYKQDSKKFLKIMFSYNNKELIINETVPNRFSPKSPDKAHLNLHINSLELGDSAVYFCASSRNPISYGYTFGSGTRLTVV.

This rearrangement joins TRBV24-1 to TRBJ1-2; the match to TRBD1 covers 7 bases. Losses at the gene ends were 5 bases for V and 6 bases for J; bases not matched to a gene: 8. The germline gives CDR1 KGHDR, CDR2 SFDVKD. This CDR3 region has 14 residues. In DNA, the CDR3 is TGTGCCACCAGTGGTGACAGGGACCTTGATGGCTACACCTTC. Translated, it gives CATSGDRDLDGYTF.

This clonotype was observed many times. The rearrangement links TRBV28 to TRBJ2-3; no reliable D call. Germline lookup yields CDR1 MDHEN and CDR2 SYDVKM. This CDR3 region has 16 residues. The ends were cut back, 2 bases at V and 2 bases at J, with 14 bases in the middle. The CDR3 loop reads CASSLGFQAFTDTQYF. For the CDR3, the DNA is TGTGCCAGCAGTTTAGGCTTCCAGGCCTTCACAGATACGCAGTATTTT.

V and J are TRBV28 and TRBJ1-4, with TRBD1 matching 7 bases. Germline V gene lookup returns CDR1 MDHEN and CDR2 SYDVKM. The CDR3 covers 14 residues. V trimming: 7 bases; J trimming: 4 bases; junction bases outside the gene matches: 6. This CDR3 is CASIPGQFNEKLFF. CDR3 DNA: TGTGCCAGCATTCCGGGACAGTTTAATGAAAAACTGTTTTTT.

This clonotype rates as medium-sized. The chain has TRBV11-2 and TRBJ2-1, with D possibly TRBD2 on 5 matching bases. The CDR3 consists of 16 residues. V was shortened by 1 base and J by 4 bases, with 14 bases between the two germline ends. Per the germline V gene, CDR1 is SGHAT and CDR2 is FQNNGV. CDR3 coding DNA: TGTGCCAGCAGCTTAGCCACCGAGGGTCTATACAATGAGCAGTTCTTC. This encodes CASSLATEGLYNEQFF.

Comment on this clonotype: Just one base apart from a much larger clone, this may be a read error. The genes are TRBV6-2 or TRBV6-3 and TRBJ2-1; 12 nucleotides agree with TRBD2. In germline, CDR1 is MNHEY, CDR2 SVGEGT. V lost 7 bases, J lost 4 bases, and 8 bases stayed unmatched. The CDR3 loop spans 16 amino acids. CDR3 nucleotides: TGTGCCAGCACCCCTAACGGGACTAGCGGGTACAATGAGCAGTTCTTC. This sequence encodes CASTPNGTSGYNEQFF.